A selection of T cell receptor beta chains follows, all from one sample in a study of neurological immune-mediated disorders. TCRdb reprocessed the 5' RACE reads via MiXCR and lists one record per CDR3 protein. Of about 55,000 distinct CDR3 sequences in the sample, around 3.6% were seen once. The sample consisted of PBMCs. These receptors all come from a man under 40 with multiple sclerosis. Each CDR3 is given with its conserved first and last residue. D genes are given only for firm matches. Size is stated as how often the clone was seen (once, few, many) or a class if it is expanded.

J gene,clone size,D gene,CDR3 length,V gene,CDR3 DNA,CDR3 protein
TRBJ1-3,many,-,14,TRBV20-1,TGCAGTGCTAGTCATATAAGCTCTGGAAACACCATATATTTT,CSASHISSGNTIYF
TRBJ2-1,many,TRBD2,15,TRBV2,TGTGCCAGCAGTGATAGTTCGGGACTAGCAAGCGAGCAGTTCTTC,CASSDSSGLASEQFF
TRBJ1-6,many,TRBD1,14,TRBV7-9,TGTGCCAGCAGCAGACAGGGGAGGAATTCACCCCTCCACTTT,CASSRQGRNSPLHF
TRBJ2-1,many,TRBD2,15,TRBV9,TGTGCCAGCAGCGTGGGCGGGGGGGCGGTTAATGAGCAGTTCTTC,CASSVGGGAVNEQFF
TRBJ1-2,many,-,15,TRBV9,TGTGCCAGCAGCGTAGACTACCGCCCGACAGGTGGCTACACCTTC,CASSVDYRPTGGYTF
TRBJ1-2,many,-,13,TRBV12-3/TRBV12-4,TGTGCCAGCACCTCGAGGGAGGAGTATGGCTACACCTTC,CASTSREEYGYTF
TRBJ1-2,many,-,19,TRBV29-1,TGCAGCGTTGGCCGCCAAAGTGGGGTAGGGTATACAGCTAACTATGGCTACACCTTC,CSVGRQSGVGYTANYGYTF
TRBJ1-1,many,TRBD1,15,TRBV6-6,TGTGCCAGCAGTTACTCGACAGGGGACGCTCAATTAGCTTTCTTT,CASSYSTGDAQLAFF
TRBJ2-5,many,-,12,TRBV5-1,TGCGCCAGCAGCCCCGAGCAAGAGACCCAGTACTTC,CASSPEQETQYF
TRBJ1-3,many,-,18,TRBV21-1,TGTGCCAGCAGCAAAGCAGCGGGGACAGGGCAGCAAGGAAACACCATATATTTT,CASSKAAGTGQQGNTIYF
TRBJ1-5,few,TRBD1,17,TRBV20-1,TGCAGTGCTAGAGAATTTGGACAGGGGGGTAGCAATCAGCCCCAGCATTTT,CSAREFGQGGSNQPQHF
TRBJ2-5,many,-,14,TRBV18,TGTGCCAGCTCACCCAGGGGAAACCAAGAGACCCAGTACTTC,CASSPRGNQETQYF
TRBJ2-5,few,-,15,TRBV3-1,TGTGCCAGCAGCCAAGGGGGCGGCCGCCGGGAGACCCAGTACTTC,CASSQGGGRRETQYF
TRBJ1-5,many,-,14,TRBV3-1,TGTGCCAGCAGCCAAGCTCGGAGCAATCAGCCCCAGCATTTT,CASSQARSNQPQHF
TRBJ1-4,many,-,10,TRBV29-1,TGCAGCGTGATGGACGGTAAACTGTTTTTT,CSVMDGKLFF
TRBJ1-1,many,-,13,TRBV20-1,TGCAGTGCTCCTGTCCGGGGAAACGCTGAAGCTTTCTTT,CSAPVRGNAEAFF
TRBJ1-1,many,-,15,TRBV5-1,TGCGCCAGCAGCTTGGTTACGGCTATGAACACTGAAGCTTTCTTT,CASSLVTAMNTEAFF
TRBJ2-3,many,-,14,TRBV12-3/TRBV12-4,TGTGCCAGCAGTTTAGACCTATACCCAGATACGCAGTATTTT,CASSLDLYPDTQYF
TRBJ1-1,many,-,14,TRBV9,TGTGCCAGCAGCGGACAGGTCGGGGGGACTGAAGCTTTCTTT,CASSGQVGGTEAFF
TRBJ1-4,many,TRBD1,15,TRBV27,TGTGCCAGCAGTTTAAATAACAGGGGGAATGAAAAACTGTTTTTT,CASSLNNRGNEKLFF
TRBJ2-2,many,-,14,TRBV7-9,TGTGCCAGCAGCGGACACCCGGCAACCGGGGAGCTGTTTTTT,CASSGHPATGELFF
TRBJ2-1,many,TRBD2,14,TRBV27,TGTGCCAGCCAATCTAGCGGGAGGAGCAATGAGCAGTTCTTC,CASQSSGRSNEQFF
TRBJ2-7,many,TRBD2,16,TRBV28,TGTGCGTCCGTGACTAGCGGGAGTCCCCTCAGCTGGGAGCAGTACTTC,CASVTSGSPLSWEQYF
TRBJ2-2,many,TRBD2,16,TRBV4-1,TGCGCCAGCAGCCAGAAGACTAGCGGGGGCCCCGGGGAGCTGTTTTTT,CASSQKTSGGPGELFF
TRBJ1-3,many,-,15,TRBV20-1,TGCAGTGCTAGAGAACAAGGGACGCATGGAAACACCATATATTTT,CSAREQGTHGNTIYF
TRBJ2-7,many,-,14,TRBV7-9,TGTGCCAGCAGCTCACCGATCCTCAGGAACGAGCAGTACTTC,CASSSPILRNEQYF
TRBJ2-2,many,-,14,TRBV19,TGTGCCAGTAGCTCCCCTATGGGCCCCGGGGAGCTGTTTTTT,CASSSPMGPGELFF
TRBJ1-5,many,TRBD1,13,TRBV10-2,TGCGCCAGTAGAACAGGGGTAAATCAGCCCCAGCATTTT,CASRTGVNQPQHF
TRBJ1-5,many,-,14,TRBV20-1,TGCAGTGCTAAGGACCGGAGGGATAATCAGCCCCAGCATTTT,CSAKDRRDNQPQHF
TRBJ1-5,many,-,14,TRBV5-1,TGCGCCAGCAGCCCTGGTGGGGGGGGTCAGCCCCAGCATTTT,CASSPGGGGQPQHF
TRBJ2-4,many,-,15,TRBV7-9,TGTGCCAGCAGCTTTTGGGGGATGGCCAAAAACATTCAGTACTTC,CASSFWGMAKNIQYF